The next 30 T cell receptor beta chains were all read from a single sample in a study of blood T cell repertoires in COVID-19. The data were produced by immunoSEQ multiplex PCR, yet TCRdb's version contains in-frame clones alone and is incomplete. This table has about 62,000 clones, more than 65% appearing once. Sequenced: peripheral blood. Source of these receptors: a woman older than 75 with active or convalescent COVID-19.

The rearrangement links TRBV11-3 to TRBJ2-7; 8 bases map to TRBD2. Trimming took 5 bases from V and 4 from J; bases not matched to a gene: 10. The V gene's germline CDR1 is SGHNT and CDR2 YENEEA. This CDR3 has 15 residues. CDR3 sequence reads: CASSPLGGAGYEQYF. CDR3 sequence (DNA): TGTGCCAGCAGCCCACTCGGGGGGGCCGGATACGAGCAGTACTTC.

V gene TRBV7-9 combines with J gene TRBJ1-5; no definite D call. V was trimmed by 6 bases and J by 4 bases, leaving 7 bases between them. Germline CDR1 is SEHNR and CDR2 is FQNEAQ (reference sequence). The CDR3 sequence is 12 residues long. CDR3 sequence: CASSQQNQPQHF. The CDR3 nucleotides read TGTGCCAGCAGTCAACAGAATCAGCCCCAGCATTTT.

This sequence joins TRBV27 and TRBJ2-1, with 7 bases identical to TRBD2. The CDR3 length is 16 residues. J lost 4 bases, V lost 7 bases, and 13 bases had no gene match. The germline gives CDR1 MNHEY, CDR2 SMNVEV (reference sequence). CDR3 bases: TGTGCCAGCACGGGTCAAAGGCGGGGGTCTTACAATGAGCAGTTCTTC. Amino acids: CASTGQRRGSYNEQFF.

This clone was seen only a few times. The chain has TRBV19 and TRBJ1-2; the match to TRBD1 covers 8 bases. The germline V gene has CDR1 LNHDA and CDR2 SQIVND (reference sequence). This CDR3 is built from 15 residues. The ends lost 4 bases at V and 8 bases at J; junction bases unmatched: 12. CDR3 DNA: TGTGCCAGTAGTACACCAGGGGGCGCGACTGGGGGCTACACCTTC. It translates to CASSTPGGATGGYTF.

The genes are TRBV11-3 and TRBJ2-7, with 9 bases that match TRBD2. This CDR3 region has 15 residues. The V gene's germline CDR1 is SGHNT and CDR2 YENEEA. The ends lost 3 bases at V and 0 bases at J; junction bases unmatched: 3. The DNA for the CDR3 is TGTGCCAGCAGCTTGCTAGCGGGGCGCTCCTACGAGCAGTACTTC. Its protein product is CASSLLAGRSYEQYF.

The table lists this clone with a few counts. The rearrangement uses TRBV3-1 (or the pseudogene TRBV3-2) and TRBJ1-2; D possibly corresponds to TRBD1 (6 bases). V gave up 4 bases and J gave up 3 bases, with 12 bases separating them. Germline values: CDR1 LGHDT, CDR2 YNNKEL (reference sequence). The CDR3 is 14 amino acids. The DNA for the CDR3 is TGTGCCAGCAGCCCCTCAGGGGCAGACTATGGCTACACCTTC. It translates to CASSPSGADYGYTF.

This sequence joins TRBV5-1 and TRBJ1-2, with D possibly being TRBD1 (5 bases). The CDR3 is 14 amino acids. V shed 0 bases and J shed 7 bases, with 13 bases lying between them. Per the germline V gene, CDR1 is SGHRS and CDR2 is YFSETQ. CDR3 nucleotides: TGCGCCAGCAGCTTGGATTCAGGGCCTCGTGGCTACACCTTC. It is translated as CASSLDSGPRGYTF.

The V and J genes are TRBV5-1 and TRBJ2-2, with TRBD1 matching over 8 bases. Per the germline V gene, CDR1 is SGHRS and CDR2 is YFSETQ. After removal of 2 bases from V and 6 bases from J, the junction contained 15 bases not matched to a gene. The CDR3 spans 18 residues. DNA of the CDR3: TGCGCCAGCAGCTTCAACAATCCGGGACAGGCTCTATCCGGGGAGCTGTTTTTT. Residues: CASSFNNPGQALSGELFF.

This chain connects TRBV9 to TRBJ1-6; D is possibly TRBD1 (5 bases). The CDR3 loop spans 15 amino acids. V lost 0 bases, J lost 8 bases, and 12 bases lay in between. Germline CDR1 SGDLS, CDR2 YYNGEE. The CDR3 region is CASSVAAGIDSPLHF. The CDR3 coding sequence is TGTGCCAGCAGCGTAGCTGCAGGGATCGATTCACCCCTCCACTTT.

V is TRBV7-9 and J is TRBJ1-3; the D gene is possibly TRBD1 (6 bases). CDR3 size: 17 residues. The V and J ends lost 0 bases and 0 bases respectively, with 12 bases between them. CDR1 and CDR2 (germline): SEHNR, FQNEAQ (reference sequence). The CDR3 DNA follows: TGTGCCAGCAGCTTAGCTGGACAGACCAGCTCTGGAAACACCATATATTTT. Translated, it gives CASSLAGQTSSGNTIYF. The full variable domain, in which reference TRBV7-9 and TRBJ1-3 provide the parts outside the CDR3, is DTGVSQNPRHKITKRGQNVTFRCDPISEHNRLYWYRQTLGQGPEFLTYFQNEAQLEKSRLLSDRFSAERPKGSFSTLEIQRTEQGDSAMYLCASSLAGQTSSGNTIYFGEGSWLTVV.

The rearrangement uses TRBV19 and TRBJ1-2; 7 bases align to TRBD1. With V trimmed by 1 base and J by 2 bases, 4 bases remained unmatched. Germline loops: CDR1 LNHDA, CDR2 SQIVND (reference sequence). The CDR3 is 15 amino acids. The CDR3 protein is CASSIATTGNYGYTF. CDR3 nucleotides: TGTGCCAGTAGTATAGCTACGACAGGGAACTATGGCTACACCTTC.

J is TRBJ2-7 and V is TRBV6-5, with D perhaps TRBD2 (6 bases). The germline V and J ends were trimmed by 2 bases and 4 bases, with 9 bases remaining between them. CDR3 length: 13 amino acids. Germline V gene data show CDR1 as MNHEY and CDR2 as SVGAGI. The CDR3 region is CASSYPGRYEQYF. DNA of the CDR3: TGTGCCAGCAGTTACCCAGGGAGGTACGAGCAGTACTTC.

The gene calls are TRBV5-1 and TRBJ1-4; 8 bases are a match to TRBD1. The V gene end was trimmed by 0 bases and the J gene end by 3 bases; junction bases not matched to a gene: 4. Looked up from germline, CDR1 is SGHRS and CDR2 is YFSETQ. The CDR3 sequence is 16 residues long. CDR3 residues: CASSLGTGPPNEKLFF. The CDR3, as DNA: TGCGCCAGCAGCTTGGGGACAGGGCCCCCTAATGAAAAACTGTTTTTT.

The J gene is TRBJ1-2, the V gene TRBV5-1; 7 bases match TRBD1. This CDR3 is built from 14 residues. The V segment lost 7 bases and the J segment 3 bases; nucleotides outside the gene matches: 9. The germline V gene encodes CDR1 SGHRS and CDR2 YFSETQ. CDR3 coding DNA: TGCGCCAGCGCCAATGAGGGGGCGGACTATGGCTACACCTTC. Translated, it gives CASANEGADYGYTF.

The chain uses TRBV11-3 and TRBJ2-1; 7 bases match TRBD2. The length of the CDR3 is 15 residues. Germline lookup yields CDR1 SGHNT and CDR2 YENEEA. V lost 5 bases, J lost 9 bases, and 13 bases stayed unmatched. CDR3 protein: CASSTSGATEGEQFF. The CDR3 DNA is TGTGCCAGCAGCACCAGCGGGGCCACTGAGGGTGAGCAGTTCTTC. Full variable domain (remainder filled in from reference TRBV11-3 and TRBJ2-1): EAGVVQSPRYKIIEKKQPVAFWCNPISGHNTLYWYLQNLGQGPELLIRYENEEAVDDSQLPKDRFSAERLKGVDSTLKIQPAELGDSAVYLCASSTSGATEGEQFFGPGTRLTVL.

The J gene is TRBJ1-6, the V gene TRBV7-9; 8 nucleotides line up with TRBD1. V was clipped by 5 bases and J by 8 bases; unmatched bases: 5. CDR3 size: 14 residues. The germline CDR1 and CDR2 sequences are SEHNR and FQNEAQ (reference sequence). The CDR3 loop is CASSPTGDYSPLHF. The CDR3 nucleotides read TGTGCCAGCAGCCCGACAGGGGATTATTCACCCCTCCACTTT.

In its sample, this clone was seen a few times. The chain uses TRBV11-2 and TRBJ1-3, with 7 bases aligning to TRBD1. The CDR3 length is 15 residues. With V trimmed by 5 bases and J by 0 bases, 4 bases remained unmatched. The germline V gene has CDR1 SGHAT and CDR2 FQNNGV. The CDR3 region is CASSTGQISGNTIYF. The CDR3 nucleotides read TGTGCCAGCAGCACGGGACAGATCTCTGGAAACACCATATATTTT.

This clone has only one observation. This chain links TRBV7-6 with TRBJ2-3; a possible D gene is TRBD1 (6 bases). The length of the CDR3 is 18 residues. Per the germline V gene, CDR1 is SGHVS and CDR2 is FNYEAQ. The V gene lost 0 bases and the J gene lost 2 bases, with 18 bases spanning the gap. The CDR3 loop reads CASSLARSGDLITDTQYF. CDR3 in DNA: TGTGCCAGCAGCTTAGCGCGGTCAGGGGACCTAATCACAGATACGCAGTATTTT.

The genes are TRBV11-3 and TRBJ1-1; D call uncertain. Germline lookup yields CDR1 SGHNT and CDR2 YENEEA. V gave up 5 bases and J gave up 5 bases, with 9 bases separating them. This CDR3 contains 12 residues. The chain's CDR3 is CASSPGWTEAFF. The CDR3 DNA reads TGTGCCAGCAGCCCAGGATGGACTGAAGCTTTCTTT. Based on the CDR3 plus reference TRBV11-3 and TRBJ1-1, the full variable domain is EAGVVQSPRYKIIEKKQPVAFWCNPISGHNTLYWYLQNLGQGPELLIRYENEEAVDDSQLPKDRFSAERLKGVDSTLKIQPAELGDSAVYLCASSPGWTEAFFGQGTRLTVV.

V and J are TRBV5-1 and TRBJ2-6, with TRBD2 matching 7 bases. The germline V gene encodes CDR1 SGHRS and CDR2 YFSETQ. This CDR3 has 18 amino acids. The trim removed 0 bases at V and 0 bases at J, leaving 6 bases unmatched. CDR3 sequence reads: CASSLGVGGSSGANVLTF. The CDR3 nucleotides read TGCGCCAGCAGCTTGGGTGTCGGCGGGAGCTCTGGGGCCAACGTCCTGACTTTC.

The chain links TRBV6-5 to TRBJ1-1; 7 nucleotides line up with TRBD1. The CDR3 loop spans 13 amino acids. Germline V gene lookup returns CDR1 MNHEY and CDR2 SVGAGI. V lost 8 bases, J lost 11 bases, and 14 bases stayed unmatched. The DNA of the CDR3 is TGTGCCAGCCAGTTACAGGGGAGCGTCGGGGCTTTCTTT. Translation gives CASQLQGSVGAFF.

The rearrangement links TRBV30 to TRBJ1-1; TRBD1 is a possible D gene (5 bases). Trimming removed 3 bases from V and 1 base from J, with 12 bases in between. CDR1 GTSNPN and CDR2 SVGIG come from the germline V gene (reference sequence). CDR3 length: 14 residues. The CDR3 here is CAWRTRQRNTEAFF. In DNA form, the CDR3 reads TGTGCCTGGAGGACCCGACAGCGGAACACTGAAGCTTTCTTT.

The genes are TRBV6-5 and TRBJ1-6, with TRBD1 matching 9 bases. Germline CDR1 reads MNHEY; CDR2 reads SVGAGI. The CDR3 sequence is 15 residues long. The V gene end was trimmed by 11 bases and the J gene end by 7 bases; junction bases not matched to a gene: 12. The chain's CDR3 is CAESRETGGNSPLHF. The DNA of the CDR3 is TGTGCCGAATCCCGGGAGACAGGGGGAAATTCACCCCTCCACTTT.

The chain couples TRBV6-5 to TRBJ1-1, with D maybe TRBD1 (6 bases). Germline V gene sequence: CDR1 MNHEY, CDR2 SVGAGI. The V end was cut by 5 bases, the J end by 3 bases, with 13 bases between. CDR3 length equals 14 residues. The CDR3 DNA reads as TGTGCCAGCAGTCGTCCAGGGGACGACACTGAAGCTTTCTTT. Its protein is CASSRPGDDTEAFF.

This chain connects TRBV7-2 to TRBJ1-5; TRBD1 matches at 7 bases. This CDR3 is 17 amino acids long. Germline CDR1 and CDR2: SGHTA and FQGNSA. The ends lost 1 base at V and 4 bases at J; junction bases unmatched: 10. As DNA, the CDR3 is TGTGCCAGCAGCTTAGTGTTAGGGGGCGCAGGAAATCAGCCCCAGCATTTT. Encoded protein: CASSLVLGGAGNQPQHF.

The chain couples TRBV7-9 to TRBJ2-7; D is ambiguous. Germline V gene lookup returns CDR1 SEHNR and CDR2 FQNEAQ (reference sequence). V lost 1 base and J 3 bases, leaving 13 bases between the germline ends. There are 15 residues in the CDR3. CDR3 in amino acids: CASSLVIGDRYEQYF. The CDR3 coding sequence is TGTGCCAGCAGCTTAGTTATCGGAGACCGCTACGAGCAGTACTTC.

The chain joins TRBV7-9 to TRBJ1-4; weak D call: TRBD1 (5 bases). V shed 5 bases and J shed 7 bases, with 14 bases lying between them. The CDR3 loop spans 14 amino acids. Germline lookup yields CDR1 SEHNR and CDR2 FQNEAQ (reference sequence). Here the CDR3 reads CASSLAIRGEKLFF. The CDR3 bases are TGTGCCAGCAGCCTCGCCATTAGGGGTGAAAAACTGTTTTTT.

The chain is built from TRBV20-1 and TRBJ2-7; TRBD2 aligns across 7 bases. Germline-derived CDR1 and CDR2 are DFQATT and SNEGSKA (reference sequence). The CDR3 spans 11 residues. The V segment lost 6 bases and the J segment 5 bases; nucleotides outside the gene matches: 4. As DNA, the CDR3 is TGCAGTGCGCTACGGGGGGACGAGCAGTACTTC. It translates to CSALRGDEQYF.

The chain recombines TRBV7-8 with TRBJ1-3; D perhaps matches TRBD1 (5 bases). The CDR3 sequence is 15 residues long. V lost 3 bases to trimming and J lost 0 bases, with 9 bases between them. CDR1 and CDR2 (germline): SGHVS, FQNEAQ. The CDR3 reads CASSFGGFSGNTIYF. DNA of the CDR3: TGTGCCAGCAGCTTCGGGGGATTCTCTGGAAACACCATATATTTT.

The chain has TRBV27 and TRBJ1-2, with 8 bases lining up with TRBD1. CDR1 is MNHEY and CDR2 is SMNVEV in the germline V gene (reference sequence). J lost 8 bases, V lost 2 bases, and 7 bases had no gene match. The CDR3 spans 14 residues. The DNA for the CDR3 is TGTGCCAGCAGTTTACGGCAGGGGGCTTGGGGCTACACCTTC. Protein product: CASSLRQGAWGYTF.